Included here is one TCR beta chain sequence, with context. Caucasian, healthy and from Russia, the donors were aged between about 6 and 90. This CDR3 region has 15 residues. The germline CDR1 and CDR2 sequences are SGHTA and FQGNSA. V was shortened by 3 bases and J by 4 bases, with 15 bases between the two germline ends. The sample originates from a study of blood T cells in healthy people across ages. The second PCR ran about 7 to 12 cycles with a sample-barcoded 5' primer and J-beta primers. One entry per CDR3 protein results from TCRdb running MiXCR on the 5' RACE reads. Of about 2 million distinct CDR3 sequences listed, about 50% are singletons.

Sequenced sample: blood. The V gene is TRBV7-2, the J gene TRBJ2-5; D possibly matches TRBD1 or TRBD2 (7 bases each). The receptor was derived from a woman aged 40 to 55 in good health. Here the CDR3 reads CASSLGRGRGETQYF. CDR3 DNA sequence: TGTGCCAGCAGCTTGGGGAGGGGGCGCGGAGAGACCCAGTACTTC.